This T cell receptor beta chain is from a study of cytomegalovirus exposure and HLA in healthy donors. Study-level information: From some 180 million T cells, an earlier analysis saw approximately 110 million unique TCR beta sequences. Study-level findings and limits: In an earlier analysis, about 87% or about 30%: the productive usage of most TCR beta V segments. In a later analysis, CMV-associated beta chains were mostly HLA-associated, it appeared. In most subjects, TCR beta sequences reportedly gave accurate predictions of HLA-A and HLA-B alleles.

A multiplex PCR was run with 60 Vbeta primers and 13 Jbeta primers. Assay: immunoSEQ multiplex PCR; the TCRdb copy retains only in-frame clones and omits some. Of 83,000 or so clones listed, more than 80% are singletons. Germline V CDR1 and CDR2: KGHSH, LQKENI. The CDR3 contains 14 residues. Trimming left V 6 bases short and J 3 bases short, with 13 bases between. A word on this clone: Its matching antigen is unknown.

Sequenced input: PBMCs. The rearrangement uses TRBV18 and TRBJ2-3, with D possibly being TRBD1 (6 bases). The clonotype originates from a woman in her twenties or thirties in good health and CMV-seronegative. The CDR3 DNA reads as TGTGCCAGCTCCATGACAGGAAATACAGATACGCAGTATTTT. This encodes CASSMTGNTDTQYF.